The 5 T cell receptor beta chains given below trace back to one sample, sequenced in a study of CD8+ T cells in alopecia areata. Following extraction, RNA underwent reverse transcription to cDNA, which served as the sequencing template. Using immunoSEQ multiplex PCR, the repertoire was profiled, and TCRdb retains in-frame clones only, with some absent. This sample has a few hundred thousand clones, with 30% to 40% found just once. Treatment described: oral pan-JAK inhibitor, 5-10 mg twice daily. This material consisted of CD4+ T cells sorted from blood, taken at approximately week 30, from a patient treated with tofacitinib. The receptors derive from a human donor with alopecia areata.

CDR3 nucleotide sequence: TGTGCCTGGAGTGAGAAGGGGGCAGGGGCGGACACTGAAGCTTTCTTT. Its translation: CAWSEKGAGADTEAFF. The genes are TRBV30 and TRBJ1-1; 7 bases are shared with TRBD1. The CDR3 length is 16 residues. Germline-derived CDR1 and CDR2 are GTSNPN and SVGIG (reference sequence). V lost 1 base, J lost 3 bases, and 11 bases stayed unmatched.

The chain links TRBV5-1 to TRBJ1-5, with D possibly matching TRBD1 (5 bases). The V end lost 3 bases, the J end lost 1 base, and 11 bases lay between the germline ends. This CDR3 is 15 amino acids long. Looked up from germline, CDR1 is SGHRS and CDR2 is YFSETQ. The CDR3 DNA is TGCGCCAGCAGCTCCACGGGGGGAAGCAATCAGCCCCAGCATTTT. Encoded protein: CASSSTGGSNQPQHF.

The rearrangement uses TRBV5-1 and TRBJ1-2; D is uncertain. The CDR3 loop spans 13 amino acids. Trimming removed 0 bases at V and 5 bases at J, with 8 bases between. Germline loops: CDR1 SGHRS, CDR2 YFSETQ. The CDR3 region has the DNA TGCGCCAGCAGCTTGGCGTCCCGATATGGCTACACCTTC. It yields the protein CASSLASRYGYTF.

The chain uses TRBV29-1 and TRBJ2-5, with 7 positions matching TRBD1. The DNA end favors TRBJ2-7, so the J call may be wrong. The V gene's germline CDR1 is SQVTM and CDR2 ANQGSEA. The CDR3 has 14 amino acids. CDR3 nucleotide sequence: TGCAGCGTTGACTCGACAGGGCCGGGCTACGAGCAGTACTTC. The encoded protein is CSVDSTGPGYEQYF.

This clone was picked up a small number of times. CDR3 amino acids: CSVGKLDTPIDTQYF. CDR3 in DNA: TGCAGCGTCGGCAAACTCGATACCCCGATAGATACGCAGTATTTT. The chain joins TRBV29-1 to TRBJ2-3; D ambiguous. CDR3 size: 15 residues. Germline CDR1 reads SQVTM; CDR2 reads ANQGSEA. The V end lost 6 bases, the J end lost 5 bases, and 21 bases lay between the germline ends.